One and the same sample provided the 10 T cell receptor beta chains below, sequenced in a study of cytomegalovirus exposure and HLA in healthy donors. PCR primers comprised 60 Vbeta and 13 Jbeta primers. Sequenced by immunoSEQ multiplex PCR; TCRdb stores in-frame clones only, minus some. Its clone listing holds approximately 100,000 clones. Sequencing was carried out using PBMCs. All receptors derive from a man in his forties or fifties in good health and CMV-seronegative.

V and J are TRBV9 and TRBJ2-2; 9 positions agree with TRBD2. Germline values: CDR1 SGDLS, CDR2 YYNGEE. The V segment lost 0 bases and the J segment 5 bases; nucleotides outside the gene matches: 14. The CDR3 sequence is 19 residues long. CDR3 loop: CASSVVEAGGPLGTGELFF. DNA for the CDR3: TGTGCCAGCAGCGTAGTTGAGGCGGGAGGGCCTCTGGGTACCGGGGAGCTGTTTTTT. Supplemented by reference TRBV9 and TRBJ2-2, the full variable domain reads DSGVTQTPKHLITATGQRVTLRCSPRSGDLSVYWYQQSLDQGLQFLIQYYNGEERAKGNILERFSAQQFPDLHSELNLSSLELGDSALYFCASSVVEAGGPLGTGELFFGEGSRLTVL.

This chain uses TRBV6-5 with TRBJ1-1; D perhaps matches TRBD1 (6 bases). The V gene lost 5 bases and the J gene lost 11 bases, with 15 bases spanning the gap. The CDR3 has 12 amino acids. The V gene's germline CDR1 is MNHEY and CDR2 SVGAGI. CDR3 in amino acids: CASSQTGSWAFF. DNA of the CDR3: TGTGCCAGCAGTCAAACAGGGTCGTGGGCTTTCTTT.

DNA of the CDR3: TGCGCCAGCAGCAAAGGGCAGGGATGGGAGACCCAGTACTTC. Translated, it gives CASSKGQGWETQYF. This rearrangement joins TRBV4-3 to TRBJ2-5, with a weak D call TRBD1 (5 bases). Trimming shortened V by 5 bases and J by 5 bases, and 15 bases separated the two germline ends. The germline gives CDR1 LGHNA, CDR2 YSLEER. CDR3 length: 14 amino acids.

The genes are TRBV10-3 and TRBJ2-1; 8 positions match TRBD2. Germline lookup yields CDR1 ENHRY and CDR2 SYGVKD. CDR3 size: 14 residues. J was trimmed by 3 bases and V by 4 bases; bases with no gene match: 2. For the CDR3, the DNA is TGTGCCATCAGTGCTGGGACTAGCTACAATGAGCAGTTCTTC. This codes for CAISAGTSYNEQFF.

This chain uses TRBV5-4 with TRBJ1-2; perhaps TRBD1 as D (6 bases). The germline gives CDR1 SGHNT, CDR2 YYREEE (reference sequence). The V gene lost 4 bases and the J gene lost 4 bases, with 17 bases spanning the gap. The CDR3 loop spans 15 amino acids. The CDR3 region is CASSPQVQGGYGYTF. The CDR3 coding sequence is TGTGCCAGCAGCCCACAGGTCCAAGGGGGCTATGGCTACACCTTC.

The CDR3 coding sequence is TGTGCCAGCAGTGAAGGAGGATGGTCGGGTAGCAATCAGCCCCAGCATTTT. Its protein product is CASSEGGWSGSNQPQHF. The rearrangement uses TRBV25-1 and TRBJ1-5; unclear D gene. The V end was cut by 2 bases, the J end by 0 bases, with 14 bases between. This CDR3 contains 17 residues. Germline assignment: CDR1 MGHDK and CDR2 SYGVNS.

The V call is TRBV9, the J call TRBJ2-7, with a weak D call TRBD2 (6 bases). Germline V gene lookup returns CDR1 SGDLS and CDR2 YYNGEE. The CDR3 totals 17 residues. Trimming pared 0 bases from V and 2 bases from J, leaving 18 bases between. CDR3 sequence (DNA): TGTGCCAGCAGCGTAGCCGCCGGGAGCTCCGACACCTACGAGCAGTACTTC. It specifies CASSVAAGSSDTYEQYF.

This chain uses TRBV6-1 with TRBJ2-7; no clear D gene. Trimming removed 8 bases at V and 6 bases at J, with 11 bases between. The V gene's germline CDR1 is MNHNS and CDR2 SASEGT. The CDR3 runs to 11 residues. CDR3 nucleotides: TGTGCCAGCCCAAGCCCTATCGAGCAGTACTTC. It is translated as CASPSPIEQYF.

This rearrangement joins TRBV30 to TRBJ2-2, with a tentative D call TRBD2 (5 bases). This CDR3 is 15 amino acids long. Germline assignment: CDR1 GTSNPN and CDR2 SVGIG (reference sequence). Trimming stripped 2 bases from V and 1 base from J, with 11 bases between. CDR3 region: CAWSRKLENTGELFF. DNA of the CDR3: TGTGCCTGGAGTCGGAAACTAGAGAACACCGGGGAGCTGTTTTTT.

The chain recombines TRBV27 with TRBJ1-1, with 8 bases matching TRBD1. After removal of 1 base from V and 4 bases from J, the junction contained 2 bases not matched to a gene. The CDR3 totals 14 residues. Germline CDR1 reads MNHEY; CDR2 reads SMNVEV (reference sequence). CDR3 nucleotides: TGTGCCAGCAGTTTATTCACAGGGGGCACTGAAGCTTTCTTT. Amino acid sequence: CASSLFTGGTEAFF.